Below are 9 T cell receptor beta chains sequenced from a single sample in a study of radiotherapy plus CTLA-4 blockade in lung cancer. Using immunoSEQ multiplex PCR, the repertoire was profiled, and TCRdb retains in-frame clones only, with some absent. The repertoire holds about 78,000 clones, with around 84% as singletons. The source material was peripheral blood, sampled from a patient treated with radiotherapy plus ipilimumab. All receptors derive from a human donor with non-small cell lung cancer who had stable disease on radiotherapy plus ipilimumab.

This clone was seen only once. This chain connects TRBV5-4 to TRBJ1-1; TRBD1 matches at 7 bases. The CDR3 consists of 16 residues. Germline values: CDR1 SGHNT, CDR2 YYREEE (reference sequence). Unmatched junction bases numbered 12, after V lost 3 bases and J lost 4 bases. The CDR3 reads CASSSGQRAPSTEAFF. CDR3 DNA sequence: TGTGCCAGCAGCTCGGGACAGAGGGCACCGTCCACTGAAGCTTTCTTT.

This chain joins TRBV7-9 and TRBJ1-2; a weak D match, TRBD1 (6 bases). Looked up from germline, CDR1 is SEHNR and CDR2 is FQNEAQ (reference sequence). V lost 2 bases and J 8 bases, leaving 12 bases between the germline ends. The CDR3 runs to 13 residues. The CDR3 DNA follows: TGTGCCAGCAGCTTAACTCAGGGGAACGGCTACACCTTC. Its translation is CASSLTQGNGYTF.

This clone was seen only once. The rearrangement uses TRBV6-1 and TRBJ1-6; possible D gene TRBD1, 6 bases. The CDR3 totals 19 residues. V was trimmed by 6 bases and J by 0 bases, leaving 21 bases between them. CDR1 and CDR2 (germline): MNHNS, SASEGT. CDR3 sequence: CASSEKYGTLSSYNSPLHF. Written as DNA, the CDR3 is TGTGCCAGCAGCGAAAAATACGGGACACTAAGCTCCTATAATTCACCCCTCCACTTT.

V usage is TRBV5-5 and J usage is TRBJ2-7; no reliable D call. Per the germline V gene, CDR1 is SGHKS and CDR2 is YYEKEE (reference sequence). The CDR3 has 14 residues. With 1 base removed from V and 5 bases from J, the gap between germline ends came to 13 bases. The CDR3 nucleotides read TGTGCCAGCAGCTTGCGGCACGGTAGTAACGAGCAGTACTTC. This codes for CASSLRHGSNEQYF.

The sample holds one count of this clone. The rearrangement joins TRBV9 to TRBJ2-1; 11 positions match TRBD2. CDR1 SGDLS and CDR2 YYNGEE come from the germline V gene. The ends lost 0 bases at V and 7 bases at J; junction bases unmatched: 6. This CDR3 has 16 residues. The CDR3: CASSVAIAGGRNEQFF. The CDR3 DNA sequence: TGTGCCAGCAGCGTAGCTATAGCGGGAGGGAGGAATGAGCAGTTCTTC.

This chain uses TRBV18 with TRBJ1-1, with TRBD1 matching 7 bases. CDR3 length: 13 residues. Germline V gene lookup returns CDR1 KGHSH and CDR2 LQKENI. Unmatched junction bases numbered 5, after V lost 6 bases and J lost 4 bases. The CDR3 region has the DNA TGTGCCAGCTCGACAGGGCTGGCCACTGAAGCTTTCTTT. Encoded protein: CASSTGLATEAFF.

J is TRBJ2-5 and V is TRBV12-5; D gene unclear. The length of the CDR3 is 12 residues. Germline CDR1 reads LGHNT; CDR2 reads FRNRAP. V lost 4 bases and J 5 bases, leaving 8 bases between the germline ends. CDR3 in DNA: TGTGCTAGTGGTTCGGGCTTGGAGACCCAGTACTTC. Translated, it gives CASGSGLETQYF.

CDR3 coding DNA: TGTGCCAGCAGCTTAGCGTTAGCGGGAGGGCCCTCAAATGAGCAGTTCTTC. Residues: CASSLALAGGPSNEQFF. This chain joins TRBV11-2 and TRBJ2-1, with TRBD2 identical over 11 bases. The junction had 9 bases not matched to a gene; V was cut back by 1 base and J by 7 bases. Germline V gene sequence: CDR1 SGHAT, CDR2 FQNNGV. The CDR3 extends over 17 amino acids.

For the CDR3, the DNA is TGCGCCAGCTACCGGGCCGCGAACACCGGGGAGCTGTTTTTT. It codes for CASYRAANTGELFF. The chain uses TRBV5-1 and TRBJ2-2, with unresolved D. The CDR3 consists of 14 residues. V was clipped by 7 bases and J by 0 bases, with 10 bases between them. Germline values: CDR1 SGHRS, CDR2 YFSETQ.